This T cell receptor beta chain originates from a study of T cell repertoires and Cas9 in healthy adults (dated by TCRdb to the late 2010s). For the wider study: Within the CD4 and CD8 compartments, SpCas9-reactive T cells were assessed for multi-effector potency, cytotoxicity and lineage determination. The study looked at preexisting T cell immunity to the Streptococcus pyogenes Cas9 nuclease (SpCas9), which is used in CRISPR gene editing.

The method behind the library was the immunoSEQ multiplex PCR assay. TCRdb holds this immuneACCESS table with in-frame rearrangements only. Some clones are missing; in checked studies, unresolved V genes explain under half, and the rest has no known cause. The sample table records about 22,000 clones; just under 95% of these occur just once. The ten largest clones capture 0.7% to 0.85% of the sample. The germline V gene (reference sequence) specifies SEHNR as CDR1 and FQNEAQ as CDR2. The CDR3 runs 14 amino acids, cysteine and phenylalanine included. The CDR3 DNA has 42 bases and is translated from base 1. V has 1 base trimmed and J has 7 bases trimmed; junction bases matching no gene number 4. What the research found in general, with its limitations: In vitro, SpCas9-reactive regulatory T cells were reported to reduce the proliferation and function of SpCas9-reactive effector T cells.

A remark on this clone: Its antigen is currently not known. No much larger clone is present one base from it, and per-base qualities are unavailable.

All of the donors in the study were healthy humans. The receptor was isolated from a human donor in good health. Material for sequencing was CD4+ effector T cells (CD127+, CD25-, CD137-, CD154-) from PBMCs; culture status not recorded. Here the chain combines TRBV7-9 and TRBJ1-1; 9 bases in the junction line up with TRBD1. The CDR3 sequence is CASSLEGTGLEAFF. The nucleotide sequence reads as follows: TGTGCCAGCAGCTTAGAGGGGACAGGGCTTGAAGCTTTCTTT.